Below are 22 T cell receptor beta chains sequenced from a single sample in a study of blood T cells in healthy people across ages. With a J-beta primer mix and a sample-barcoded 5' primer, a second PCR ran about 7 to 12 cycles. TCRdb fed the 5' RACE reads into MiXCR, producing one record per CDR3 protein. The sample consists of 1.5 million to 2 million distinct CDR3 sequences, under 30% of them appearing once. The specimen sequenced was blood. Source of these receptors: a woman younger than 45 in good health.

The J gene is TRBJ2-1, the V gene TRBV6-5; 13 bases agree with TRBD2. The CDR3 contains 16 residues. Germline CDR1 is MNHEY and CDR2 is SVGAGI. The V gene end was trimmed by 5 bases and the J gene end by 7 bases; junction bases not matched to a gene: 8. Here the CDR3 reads CASSRGLAGVGNEQFF. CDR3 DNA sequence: TGTGCCAGCAGTCGCGGACTAGCGGGAGTCGGAAATGAGCAGTTCTTC.

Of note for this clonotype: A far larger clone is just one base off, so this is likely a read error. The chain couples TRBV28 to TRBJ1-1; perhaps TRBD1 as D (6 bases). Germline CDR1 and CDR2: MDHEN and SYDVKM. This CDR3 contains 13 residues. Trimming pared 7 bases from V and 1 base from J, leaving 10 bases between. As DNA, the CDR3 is TGTGCCAGCAACTTACAGGGGAACACTGAAGCTTTCTTT. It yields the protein CASNLQGNTEAFF.

CDR3 protein: CASKAGRSKETQYF. CDR3 nucleotides: TGTGCCAGCAAAGCAGGGAGGTCGAAAGAGACCCAGTACTTC. The chain combines TRBV2 with TRBJ2-4; D is perhaps TRBD2 (6 bases). Judging by the DNA end, TRBJ2-5 fits better; the J call may be wrong. From germline, CDR1 is SNHLY and CDR2 FYNNEI. The CDR3 sequence is 14 residues long.

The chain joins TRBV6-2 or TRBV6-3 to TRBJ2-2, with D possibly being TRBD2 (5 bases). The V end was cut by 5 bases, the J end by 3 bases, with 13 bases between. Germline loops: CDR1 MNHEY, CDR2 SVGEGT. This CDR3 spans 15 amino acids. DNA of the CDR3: TGTGCCAGCAGTCGAGCGGCTGGGGACACCGGGGAGCTGTTTTTT. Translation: CASSRAAGDTGELFF.

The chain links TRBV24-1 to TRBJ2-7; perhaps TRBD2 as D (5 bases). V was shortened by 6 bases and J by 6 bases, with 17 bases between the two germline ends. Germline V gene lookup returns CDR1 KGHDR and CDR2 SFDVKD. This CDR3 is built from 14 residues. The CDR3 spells CATSRVGTRSEQYF. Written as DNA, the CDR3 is TGTGCCACCAGTAGGGTCGGTACTAGATCCGAGCAGTACTTC.

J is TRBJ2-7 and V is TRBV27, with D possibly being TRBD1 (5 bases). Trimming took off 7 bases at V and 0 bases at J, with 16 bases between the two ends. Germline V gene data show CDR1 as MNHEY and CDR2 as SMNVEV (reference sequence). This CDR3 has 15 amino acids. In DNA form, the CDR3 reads TGTGCCAGCAAGCCACGTCAGGGTAGCTCCTACGAGCAGTACTTC. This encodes CASKPRQGSSYEQYF.

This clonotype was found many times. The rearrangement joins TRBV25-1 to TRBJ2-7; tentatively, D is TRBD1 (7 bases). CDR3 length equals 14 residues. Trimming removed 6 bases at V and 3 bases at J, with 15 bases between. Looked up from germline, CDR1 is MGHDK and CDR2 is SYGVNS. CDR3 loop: CASRKGQGGYEQYF. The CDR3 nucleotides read TGTGCCAGCAGAAAGGGGCAGGGGGGCTACGAGCAGTACTTC.

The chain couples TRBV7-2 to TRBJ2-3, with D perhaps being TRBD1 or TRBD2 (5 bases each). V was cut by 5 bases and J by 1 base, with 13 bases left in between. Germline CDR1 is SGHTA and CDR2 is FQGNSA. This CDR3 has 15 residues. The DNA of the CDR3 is TGTGCCAGCAGCGCGTGGGACGGGCGCACAGATACGCAGTATTTT. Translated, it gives CASSAWDGRTDTQYF.

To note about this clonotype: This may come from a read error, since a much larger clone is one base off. This CDR3 reads CASNGGGSIVEQFF. Written as DNA, the CDR3 is TGTGCCAGCAACGGGGGGGGTAGCATCGTCGAGCAGTTCTTC. V gene TRBV12-3 or TRBV12-4 combines with J gene TRBJ2-1; 8 bases align to TRBD2. The CDR3 length is 14 residues. Unmatched junction bases numbered 12, after V lost 7 bases and J lost 10 bases.

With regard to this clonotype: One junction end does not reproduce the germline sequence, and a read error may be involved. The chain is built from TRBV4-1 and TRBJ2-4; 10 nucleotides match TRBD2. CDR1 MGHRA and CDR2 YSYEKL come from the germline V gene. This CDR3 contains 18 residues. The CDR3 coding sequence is TGCGCCGGCAGCCACCACCTCCTAGCGGGGGCCCAGGGGAACATTCAGTACTTC. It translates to CAGSHHLLAGAQGNIQYF.

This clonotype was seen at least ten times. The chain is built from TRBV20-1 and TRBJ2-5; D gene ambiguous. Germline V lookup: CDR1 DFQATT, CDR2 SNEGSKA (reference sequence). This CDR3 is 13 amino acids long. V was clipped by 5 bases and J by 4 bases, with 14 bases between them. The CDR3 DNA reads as TGCAGTGCTCCATGGGTCCCGGGAGAGACCCAGTACTTC. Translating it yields CSAPWVPGETQYF.

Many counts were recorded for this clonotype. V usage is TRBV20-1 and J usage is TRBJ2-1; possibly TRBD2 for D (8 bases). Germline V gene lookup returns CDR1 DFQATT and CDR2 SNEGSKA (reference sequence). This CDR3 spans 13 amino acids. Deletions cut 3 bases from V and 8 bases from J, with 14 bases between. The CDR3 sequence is CSARTGGGDEQFF. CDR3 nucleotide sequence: TGCAGTGCTAGGACGGGAGGGGGCGATGAGCAGTTCTTC.

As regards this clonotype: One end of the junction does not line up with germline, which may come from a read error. The CDR3 region is CAIRPTDGSYKQYF. In DNA form, the CDR3 reads TGTGCCATCAGACCCACCGACGGTTCCTACAAGCAGTACTTC. V and J are TRBV10-3 and TRBJ2-7; D uncertain. The length of the CDR3 is 14 residues. CDR1 ENHRY and CDR2 SYGVKD come from the germline V gene.

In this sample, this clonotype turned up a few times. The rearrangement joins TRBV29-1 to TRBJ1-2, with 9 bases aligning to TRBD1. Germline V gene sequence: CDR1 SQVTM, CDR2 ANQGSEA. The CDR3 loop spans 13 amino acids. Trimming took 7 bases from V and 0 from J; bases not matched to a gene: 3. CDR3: CSGQGVSNYGYTF. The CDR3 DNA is TGCAGCGGACAGGGGGTCTCTAACTATGGCTACACCTTC. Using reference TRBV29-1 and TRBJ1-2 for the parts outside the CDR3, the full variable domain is SAVISQKPSRDICQRGTSLTIQCQVDSQVTMMFWYRQQPGQSLTLIATANQGSEATYESGFVIDKFPISRPNLTFSTLTVSNMSPEDSSIYLCSGQGVSNYGYTFGSGTRLTVV.

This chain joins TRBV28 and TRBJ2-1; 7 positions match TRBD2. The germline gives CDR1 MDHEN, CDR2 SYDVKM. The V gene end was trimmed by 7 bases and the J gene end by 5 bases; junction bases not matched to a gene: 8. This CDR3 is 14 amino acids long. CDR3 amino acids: CASTLLAVHNEQFF. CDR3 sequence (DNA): TGTGCCAGCACGTTGCTAGCGGTACACAATGAGCAGTTCTTC.

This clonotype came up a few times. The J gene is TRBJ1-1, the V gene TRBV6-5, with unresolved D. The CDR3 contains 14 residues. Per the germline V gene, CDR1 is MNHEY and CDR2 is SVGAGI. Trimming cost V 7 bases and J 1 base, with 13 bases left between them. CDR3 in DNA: TGTGCCAGCACCCTCAGGAAGACGAACACTGAAGCTTTCTTT. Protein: CASTLRKTNTEAFF.

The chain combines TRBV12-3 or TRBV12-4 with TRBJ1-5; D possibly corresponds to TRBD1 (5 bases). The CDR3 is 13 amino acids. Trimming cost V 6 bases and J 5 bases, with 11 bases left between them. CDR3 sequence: CASSPGFDQPQHF. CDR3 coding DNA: TGTGCCAGCAGCCCAGGGTTTGATCAGCCCCAGCATTTT.

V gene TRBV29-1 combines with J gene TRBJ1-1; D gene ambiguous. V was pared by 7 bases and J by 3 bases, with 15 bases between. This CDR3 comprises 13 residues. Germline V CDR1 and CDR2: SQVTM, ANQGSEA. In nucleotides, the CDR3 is TGCAGCGCCGGGCAGGCGACGGACACTGAAGCTTTCTTT. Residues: CSAGQATDTEAFF.

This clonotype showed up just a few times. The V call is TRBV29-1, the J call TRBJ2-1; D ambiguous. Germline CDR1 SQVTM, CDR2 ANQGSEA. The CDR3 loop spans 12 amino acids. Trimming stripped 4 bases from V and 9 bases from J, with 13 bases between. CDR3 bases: TGCAGCGTTGGTTACCATCAGGTTGAGCAGTTCTTC. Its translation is CSVGYHQVEQFF.

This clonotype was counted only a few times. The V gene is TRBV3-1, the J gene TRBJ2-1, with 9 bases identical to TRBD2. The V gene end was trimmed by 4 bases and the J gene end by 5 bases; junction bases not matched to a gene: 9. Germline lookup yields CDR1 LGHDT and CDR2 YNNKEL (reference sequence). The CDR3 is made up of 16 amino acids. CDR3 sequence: CASSPRLAEGNNEQFF. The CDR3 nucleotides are TGTGCCAGCAGCCCGAGACTAGCGGAGGGAAACAATGAGCAGTTCTTC.

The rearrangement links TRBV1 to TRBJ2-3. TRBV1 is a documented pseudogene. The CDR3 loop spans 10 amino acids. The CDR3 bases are TGCACCAATACGACCGATACGCAGTATTTT. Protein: CTNTTDTQYF.

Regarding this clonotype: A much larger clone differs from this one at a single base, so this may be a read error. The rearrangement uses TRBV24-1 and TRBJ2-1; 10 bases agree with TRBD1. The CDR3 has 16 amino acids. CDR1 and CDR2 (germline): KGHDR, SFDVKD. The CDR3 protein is CATRDLTGGAYSEQFF. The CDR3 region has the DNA TGTGCCACCCGTGACCTGACAGGGGGCGCGTACAGTGAGCAGTTCTTC.